This T cell receptor beta chain derives from a study of T-cell memory formation after mild COVID-19. This CDR3 spans 18 amino acids. The germline V gene has CDR1 SEHNR and CDR2 FQNEAQ (reference sequence). With regard to this clonotype: This may arise from a read error, as a much more abundant clone is one base away.

MiXCR, run by TCRdb on the 5' RACE reads, gives a single entry per CDR3 protein. The sample shows some 350,000 distinct CDR3 sequences, under 15% of them seen only once. V and J are TRBV7-9 and TRBJ2-3; 9 bases are a match to TRBD1. The sequence derives from a young man who had mild COVID-19 (a few samples of this study predate the infection). Cell type and time point are not known. Sequenced material: PBMCs or a T cell subset sorted from them (not recorded which). The chain's CDR3 is CASSPYRQGERSTDMQYF. CDR3 in DNA: TGTGCCAGCAGCCCCTACCGACAGGGGGAGAGGAGCACAGATATGCAGTATTTT.